The 18 T cell receptor beta chains given below trace back to one sample, sequenced in a study of blood T cell repertoires in COVID-19. The assay was immunoSEQ multiplex PCR, and TCRdb's table has in-frame clones only and misses some. The repertoire holds approximately 300,000 clones, about 90% seen once, with approximately 5% in the top ten. The specimen sequenced was PBMCs or T cells enriched from blood (not recorded which). These TCRs come from a woman in her thirties who had recovered from COVID-19.

This chain joins TRBV28 and TRBJ1-1; D not resolved. The CDR3 length is 14 residues. In germline, CDR1 is MDHEN, CDR2 SYDVKM. V was cut by 2 bases and J by 2 bases, with 9 bases left in between. In DNA form, the CDR3 reads TGTGCCAGCAGTTTAGATGGCCGAAACACTGAAGCTTTCTTT. Encoded protein: CASSLDGRNTEAFF.

DNA for the CDR3: TGTGCCAGCAGCGTAGGGCAGGCCCGCCTTGGCGAGCAGTACTTC. This encodes CASSVGQARLGEQYF. The V call is TRBV9, the J call TRBJ2-7; D remains unclear. V was pared by 0 bases and J by 6 bases, with 16 bases between. Germline values: CDR1 SGDLS, CDR2 YYNGEE. The CDR3 runs 15 residues.

The rearrangement joins TRBV5-4 to TRBJ2-7, with D possibly matching TRBD1 (6 bases). Germline CDR1 and CDR2: SGHNT and YYREEE (reference sequence). The CDR3 length is 12 residues. The CDR3 loop is CAWGRQAYEQYF. CDR3 coding DNA: TGTGCTTGGGGGCGGCAAGCCTACGAGCAGTACTTC.

The gene calls are TRBV3-1 (or the pseudogene TRBV3-2) and TRBJ1-2; TRBD1 aligns across 7 bases. The junction had 14 bases not matched to a gene; V was cut back by 2 bases and J by 5 bases. Germline V gives CDR1 LGHDT, CDR2 YNNKEL (reference sequence). The CDR3 consists of 17 residues. The CDR3 loop is CASSQRIGQVFEYGYTF. DNA of the CDR3: TGTGCCAGCAGCCAAAGAATCGGACAGGTGTTTGAGTATGGCTACACCTTC.

This clone was observed a few times. The chain carries TRBV19 and TRBJ1-5, with D uncertain. The length of the CDR3 is 17 residues. Germline CDR1 LNHDA, CDR2 SQIVND (reference sequence). Trimming removed 5 bases from V and 1 base from J, with 18 bases in between. The CDR3 here is CASSPGLNSRSNQPQHF. CDR3 DNA: TGTGCCAGTAGTCCTGGACTCAATAGCCGGAGCAATCAGCCCCAGCATTTT.

V is TRBV7-9 and J is TRBJ1-2; D not resolved. The CDR3 extends over 15 amino acids. The V gene lost 0 bases and the J gene lost 7 bases, with 15 bases spanning the gap. Germline lookup yields CDR1 SEHNR and CDR2 FQNEAQ (reference sequence). As DNA, the CDR3 is TGTGCCAGCAGCTTAGCGCTCAGCATGTGGGCTGGCTACACCTTC. Its translation: CASSLALSMWAGYTF.

This clone was observed a few times. The CDR3 region is CASSEEGQGPYEQYF. CDR3 bases: TGTGCCAGCAGTGAAGAAGGACAGGGCCCTTACGAGCAGTACTTC. The chain couples TRBV6-1 to TRBJ2-7; 8 bases fit TRBD1. The trim removed 1 base at V and 4 bases at J, leaving 6 bases unmatched. Germline CDR1 reads MNHNS; CDR2 reads SASEGT. There are 15 residues in the CDR3.

The chain carries TRBV20-1 and TRBJ2-7; 12 nucleotides agree with TRBD2. Germline V gene data show CDR1 as DFQATT and CDR2 as SNEGSKA (reference sequence). The CDR3 contains 15 residues. Trimming took 3 bases from V and 3 from J; bases not matched to a gene: 6. The CDR3 sequence is CSASLLAGGNYEQYF. CDR3 in DNA: TGCAGTGCTAGTCTTCTAGCGGGGGGGAACTACGAGCAGTACTTC.

The V and J genes are TRBV5-4 and TRBJ1-6; a weak D match, TRBD1 (5 bases). Trimming left V 6 bases short and J 7 bases short, with 14 bases between. The germline V gene has CDR1 SGHNT and CDR2 YYREEE (reference sequence). This CDR3 comprises 14 residues. The DNA for the CDR3 is TGTGCCAGCACCGAGGTAGGGGCAAATTCACCCCTCCACTTT. Protein: CASTEVGANSPLHF.

The J gene is TRBJ2-1, the V gene TRBV11-1; 8 bases agree with TRBD1. Germline V gene lookup returns CDR1 SGHAT and CDR2 FQDESV (reference sequence). Trimming at V came to 5 bases and at J to 6 bases, leaving 12 bases not matched to a gene. There are 16 residues in the CDR3. This chain's CDR3 is CASSRGRQGFLNEQFF. As DNA, the CDR3 is TGTGCCAGCAGCCGGGGGCGACAGGGGTTCCTCAATGAGCAGTTCTTC. Looking up the rest from reference TRBV11-1 and TRBJ2-1 gives the full variable domain: EAEVAQSPRYKITEKSQAVAFWCDPISGHATLYWYRQILGQGPELLVQFQDESVVDDSQLPKDRFSAERLKGVDSTLKIQPAELGDSAMYLCASSRGRQGFLNEQFFGPGTRLTVL.

This chain uses TRBV6-5 with TRBJ1-6; a weak D match, TRBD1 (5 bases). The CDR3 runs to 14 residues. V was clipped by 6 bases and J by 7 bases, with 13 bases between them. Per the germline V gene, CDR1 is MNHEY and CDR2 is SVGAGI. CDR3 bases: TGTGCCAGCAGCACCGACAGCCGCAATTCACCCCTCCACTTT. Amino acid sequence: CASSTDSRNSPLHF.

The chain has TRBV20-1 and TRBJ1-1, with 10 bases aligning to TRBD1. The V and J ends lost 5 bases and 4 bases, in that order; junction bases with no gene match: 4. This CDR3 has 13 residues. Germline values: CDR1 DFQATT, CDR2 SNEGSKA (reference sequence). The CDR3 coding sequence is TGCAGTGCTTGTGACAGGGGGCTCACTGAAGCTTTCTTT. Translation gives CSACDRGLTEAFF.

V and J are TRBV5-4 and TRBJ1-2, with 10 nucleotides matching TRBD1. The J segment lost 7 bases and the V segment lost 4 bases, leaving 10 bases of the junction unmatched. This CDR3 spans 15 amino acids. Germline loops: CDR1 SGHNT, CDR2 YYREEE (reference sequence). The DNA for the CDR3 is TGTGCCAGCAGCACCCTGACAGGGGGCAGGTCTGGCTACACCTTC. It translates to CASSTLTGGRSGYTF.

This chain connects TRBV6-5 to TRBJ2-7; perhaps TRBD2 as D (5 bases). CDR1 and CDR2 from the germline V gene are MNHEY and SVGAGI. This CDR3 region has 14 residues. With 2 bases removed from V and 1 base from J, the gap between germline ends came to 9 bases. CDR3 loop: CASSYPRESYEQYF. As DNA, the CDR3 is TGTGCCAGCAGTTACCCTAGGGAGTCCTACGAGCAGTACTTC.

As regards this clone: One base away lies a much larger clone, so this may be a sequencing read error. The chain links TRBV5-5 to TRBJ1-2; 8 bases align to TRBD1. The CDR3 is 13 amino acids. Germline V gene data show CDR1 as SGHKS and CDR2 as YYEKEE (reference sequence). The V segment lost 4 bases and the J segment 2 bases; nucleotides outside the gene matches: 1. CDR3 sequence reads: CASSRTGNYGYTF. Here the CDR3 DNA reads TGTGCCAGCAGCCGGACAGGGAACTATGGCTACACCTTC.

This clone was picked up one time. This rearrangement joins TRBV6-1 to TRBJ2-3; TRBD2 might be the D (6 bases). The CDR3 has 19 amino acids. Germline CDR1 is MNHNS and CDR2 is SASEGT. V dropped 2 bases and J dropped 2 bases, with 23 bases sitting between them. The DNA of the CDR3 is TGTGCCAGCAGTGAACGTATTTGGTCAGGGTGGGGGGACACAGATACGCAGTATTTT. This codes for CASSERIWSGWGDTDTQYF.

This clone appeared once. V usage is TRBV19 and J usage is TRBJ2-4, with 7 bases identical to TRBD2. The germline V gene encodes CDR1 LNHDA and CDR2 SQIVND (reference sequence). The trim removed 5 bases at V and 0 bases at J, leaving 4 bases unmatched. There are 15 residues in the CDR3. The CDR3 sequence is CASSPGGLAKNIQYF. CDR3 in DNA: TGTGCCAGTAGTCCCGGGGGGTTAGCCAAAAACATTCAGTACTTC. Full variable domain (outside the CDR3, taken from reference TRBV19 and TRBJ2-4): DGGITQSPKYLFRKEGQNVTLSCEQNLNHDAMYWYRQDPGQGLRLIYYSQIVNDFQKGDIAEGYSVSREKKESFPLTVTSAQKNPTAFYLCASSPGGLAKNIQYFGAGTRLSVL.

This chain links TRBV19 with TRBJ2-2; D uncertain. Deletions cut 1 base from V and 9 bases from J, with 9 bases between. Germline CDR1 and CDR2: LNHDA and SQIVND (reference sequence). There are 13 residues in the CDR3. The DNA of the CDR3 is TGTGCCAGTAGTATAGGAGTTCTGAGGGAGCTGTTTTTT. Translating it yields CASSIGVLRELFF.